The present entry profiles one T cell receptor (beta chain) with its context. This may come from a read error, since a much larger clone is one base off. During its preparation, the TCRbeta library received unique molecular identifiers. Via MiXCR, TCRdb re-called the PCR reads, giving one row per CDR3 protein. This table has about 690,000 distinct CDR3 sequences, approximately 15% appearing once. The data were taken from a study of T-cell reconstitution after alpha-beta-depleted transplantation in children. There are 12 residues in the CDR3. Looked up from germline, CDR1 is MNHEY and CDR2 is SVGAGI. This receptor was identified in a human donor who donated a stem cell graft to a child with acute myeloid leukemia. The chain has TRBV6-5 and TRBJ2-1, with D tentatively TRBD1 or TRBD2 (5 bases each). Material: PBMCs from the stem cell graft donor, obtained from the stem cell graft. CDR3 sequence reads: CASGYSGTEQFF. DNA of the CDR3: TGTGCCAGCGGTTACTCCGGGACCGAGCAGTTCTTC.